This T cell receptor beta chain came from a study of blood T cell repertoires in COVID-19. Source study methods: It was from reference gene primer amplification that nucleated cell counts were estimated. TCRdb's table, derived via immunoSEQ multiplex PCR, lists solely in-frame clones and lacks some. V and J calls and clone size are given by that table; D and trimming were obtained from the DNA. The sample has some 200,000 clones, roughly four fifths seen once. The CDR3 contains 13 residues. V was cut by 5 bases and J by 1 base, with 6 bases left in between. CDR1 and CDR2 (germline): LNHNV, YYDKDF (reference sequence).

This sequence joins TRBV15 and TRBJ2-1, with D perhaps matching TRBD2 (6 bases). Sequencing was done on a sample of peripheral blood. This TCR was sampled from a woman between 35 and 50 years old with acute or convalescent COVID-19. The DNA for the CDR3 is TGTGCCACCAGCGCGGGATCCTACAATGAGCAGTTCTTC. Its translation: CATSAGSYNEQFF.